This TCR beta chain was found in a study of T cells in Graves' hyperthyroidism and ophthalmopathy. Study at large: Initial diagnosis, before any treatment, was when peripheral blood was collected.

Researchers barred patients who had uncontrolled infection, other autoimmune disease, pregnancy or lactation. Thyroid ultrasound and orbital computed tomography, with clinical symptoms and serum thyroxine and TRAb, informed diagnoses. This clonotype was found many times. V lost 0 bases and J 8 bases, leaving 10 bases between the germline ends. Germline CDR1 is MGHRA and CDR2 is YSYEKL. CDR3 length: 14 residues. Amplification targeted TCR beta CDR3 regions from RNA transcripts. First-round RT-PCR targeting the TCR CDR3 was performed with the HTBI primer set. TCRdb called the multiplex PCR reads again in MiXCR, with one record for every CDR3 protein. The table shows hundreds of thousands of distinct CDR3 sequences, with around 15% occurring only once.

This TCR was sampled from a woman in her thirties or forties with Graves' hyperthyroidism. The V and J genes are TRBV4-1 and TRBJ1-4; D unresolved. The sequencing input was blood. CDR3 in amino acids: CASSQDHGPEKLFF. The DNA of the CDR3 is TGCGCCAGCAGCCAAGATCACGGGCCCGAAAAACTGTTTTTT.